Presented here are 2 T cell receptor beta chains from one specimen sequenced in a study of blood T cell repertoires in COVID-19 (dated by TCRdb to the early 2020s). Library preparation employed the immunoSEQ multiplex PCR assay. In its TCRdb copy, this immuneACCESS table keeps in-frame sequences only and misses some clones. Where compared with another copy, unresolved V genes explain less than half of these, and the others have no known cause. In all, the sample holds about 80,000 clones, and around 89% of those were seen once. The ten largest clones take up 6% to 7.5% of the sample. Source material: peripheral blood. These receptors came from a woman of 80 years or more with acute or convalescent COVID-19.

This clone was detected a few times. This chain links TRBV19 with TRBJ2-1, with 10 nucleotides matching TRBD2. Germline-derived CDR1 and CDR2 are LNHDA and SQIVND (reference sequence). There are 14 residues in the CDR3. V was pared by 3 bases and J by 7 bases, with 3 bases of the junction left unmatched. The DNA of the CDR3 is TGTGCCAGTAGTATGGGGGGACTAGCGAATGAGCAGTTCTTC. Translation gives CASSMGGLANEQFF.

The gene calls are TRBV7-8 and TRBJ1-3, with D unresolved. CDR1 is SGHVS, CDR2 FQNEAQ, per germline. Trimming took 2 bases from V and 0 from J, leaving 8 bases between them. This CDR3 contains 15 residues. CDR3: CASSLSQDSGNTIYF. CDR3 in DNA: TGTGCCAGCAGCTTAAGCCAGGACTCTGGAAACACCATATATTTT.